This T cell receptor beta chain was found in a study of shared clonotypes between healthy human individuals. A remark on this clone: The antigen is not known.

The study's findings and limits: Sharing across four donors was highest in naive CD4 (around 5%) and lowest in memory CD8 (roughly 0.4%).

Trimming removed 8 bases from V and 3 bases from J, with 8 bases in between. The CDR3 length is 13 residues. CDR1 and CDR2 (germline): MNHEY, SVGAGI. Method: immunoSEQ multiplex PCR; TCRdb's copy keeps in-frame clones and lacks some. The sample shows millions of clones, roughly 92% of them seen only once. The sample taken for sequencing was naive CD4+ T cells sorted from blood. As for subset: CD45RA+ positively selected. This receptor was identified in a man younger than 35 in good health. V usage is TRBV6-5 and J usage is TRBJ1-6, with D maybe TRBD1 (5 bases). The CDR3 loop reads CASFRDYNSPLHF. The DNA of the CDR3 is TGTGCCAGCTTCAGGGACTATAATTCACCCCTCCACTTT.